This TCR beta chain derives from a study of shared clonotypes between healthy human individuals. About this clone itself: Its target is not known.

Naive CD8 cells, CD45RO-negative and positively selected for CCR7, excluded terminally differentiated effector memory CD45RA+ cells. The table came from immunoSEQ multiplex PCR; TCRdb's copy has only in-frame clones and leaves some out. The sample holds about 2,200,000 clones, about 93% seen once. Study conclusions and caveats: With a handful of donors compared, around 5% of naive CD4 clonotypes were shared. Rarefaction showed that sequencing of sorted subsets was incomplete (despite large depth).

Germline values: CDR1 SGHDN, CDR2 FVKESK. There are 19 residues in the CDR3. V lost 0 bases, J lost 5 bases, and 10 bases stayed unmatched. The sequenced material came from naive CD8+ T cells from PBMCs. The chain carries TRBV14 and TRBJ2-5; TRBD2 agrees at 15 bases. The source of this sequence is a man between 18 and 29 years old in good health. Some clones in this sample may be carry-over from other donors' samples. The CDR3 here is CASSQDGLAGGPATETQYF. In DNA form, the CDR3 reads TGTGCCAGCAGCCAAGACGGACTAGCGGGAGGGCCCGCGACCGAGACCCAGTACTTC.